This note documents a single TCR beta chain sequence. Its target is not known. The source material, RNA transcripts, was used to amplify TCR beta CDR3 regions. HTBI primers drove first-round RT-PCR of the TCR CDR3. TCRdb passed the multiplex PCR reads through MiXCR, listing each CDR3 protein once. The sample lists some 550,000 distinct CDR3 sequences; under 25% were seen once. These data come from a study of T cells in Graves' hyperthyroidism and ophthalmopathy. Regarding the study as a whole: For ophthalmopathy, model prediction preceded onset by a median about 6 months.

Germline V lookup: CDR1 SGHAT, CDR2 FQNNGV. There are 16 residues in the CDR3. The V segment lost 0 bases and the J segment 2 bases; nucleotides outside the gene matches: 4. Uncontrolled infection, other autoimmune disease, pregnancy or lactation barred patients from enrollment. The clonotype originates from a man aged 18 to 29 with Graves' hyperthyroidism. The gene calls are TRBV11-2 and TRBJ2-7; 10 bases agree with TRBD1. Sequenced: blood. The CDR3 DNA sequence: TGTGCCAGCAGCTTAGAATGGACAGGGGGTCCCTACGAGCAGTACTTC. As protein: CASSLEWTGGPYEQYF.